The TCR beta chain under discussion was sequenced for a study of neurological immune-mediated disorders. Whole-study results and caveats: The most TCR clonal expansion was seen in HTLV-1-associated myelopathy, and the least was seen in multiple sclerosis, which fell below healthy controls.

This clonotype was picked up many times. The antigen remains unidentified. Time point specified: longitudinal time-point 1 (baseline). Unsorted libraries were generated from 2 million PBMCs held at -80 degrees C. With 10-nucleotide random UMIs, 5'RACE was used to make the cDNA. MiXCR, run by TCRdb on the 5' RACE reads, gives a single entry per CDR3 protein. The sample holds 60,000 to 90,000 distinct CDR3 sequences, roughly a tenth seen once. The specimen was PBMCs. The TCR comes from a man younger than 40 in good health.

The CDR3 sequence is CASSSLAGGPTGELFF. The CDR3 DNA reads TGTGCCAGCAGTTCACTAGCGGGAGGCCCCACCGGGGAGCTGTTTTTT. The chain employs TRBV27 and TRBJ2-2; TRBD2 matches at 12 bases. In germline, CDR1 is MNHEY, CDR2 SMNVEV (reference sequence). With V trimmed by 4 bases and J by 4 bases, 4 bases remained unmatched. The CDR3 is 16 amino acids.